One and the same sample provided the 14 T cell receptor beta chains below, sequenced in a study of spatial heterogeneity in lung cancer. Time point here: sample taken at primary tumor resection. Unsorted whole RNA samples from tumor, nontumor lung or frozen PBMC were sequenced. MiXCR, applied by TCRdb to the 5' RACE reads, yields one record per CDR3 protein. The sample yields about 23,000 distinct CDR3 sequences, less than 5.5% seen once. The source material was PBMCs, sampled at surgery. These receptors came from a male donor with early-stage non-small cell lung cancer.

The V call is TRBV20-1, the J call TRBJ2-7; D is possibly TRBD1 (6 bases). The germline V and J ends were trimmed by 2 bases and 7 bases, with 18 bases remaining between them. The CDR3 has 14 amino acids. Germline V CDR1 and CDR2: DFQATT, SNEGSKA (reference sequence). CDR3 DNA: TGCAGTGCTAGAACTGGACAGTCTACGAGGGAGCAGTACTTC. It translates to CSARTGQSTREQYF.

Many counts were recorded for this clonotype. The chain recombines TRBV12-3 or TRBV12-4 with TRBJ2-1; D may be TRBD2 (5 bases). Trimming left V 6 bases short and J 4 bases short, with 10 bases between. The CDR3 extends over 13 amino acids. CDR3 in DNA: TGTGCCAGCAGCTCAGGACTGTACAATGAGCAGTTCTTC. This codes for CASSSGLYNEQFF.

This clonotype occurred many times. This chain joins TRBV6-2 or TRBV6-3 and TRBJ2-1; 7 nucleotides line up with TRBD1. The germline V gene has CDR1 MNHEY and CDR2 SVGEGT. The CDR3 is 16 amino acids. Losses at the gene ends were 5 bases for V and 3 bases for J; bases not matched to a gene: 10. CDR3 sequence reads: CASSRRRDSYYNEQFF. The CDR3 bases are TGTGCCAGCAGTCGTCGCCGGGACAGCTACTACAATGAGCAGTTCTTC.

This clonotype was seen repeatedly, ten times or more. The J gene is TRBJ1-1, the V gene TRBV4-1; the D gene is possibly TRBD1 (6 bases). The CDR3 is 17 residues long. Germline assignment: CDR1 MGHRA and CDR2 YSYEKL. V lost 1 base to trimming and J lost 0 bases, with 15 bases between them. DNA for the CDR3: TGCGCCAGCAGCCAAGGGAACGGGGGCCGGCTGAACACTGAAGCTTTCTTT. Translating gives CASSQGNGGRLNTEAFF.

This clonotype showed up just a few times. The DNA of the CDR3 is TGTGCCAGCAGTTACGCTAGCGGGGGCTACAATGAGCAGTTCTTC. It yields the protein CASSYASGGYNEQFF. V gene TRBV6-5 combines with J gene TRBJ2-1, with TRBD2 identical over 10 bases. Germline CDR1 reads MNHEY; CDR2 reads SVGAGI. The CDR3 is made up of 15 amino acids. V shed 2 bases and J 3 bases; nucleotides not matched to a gene: 1.

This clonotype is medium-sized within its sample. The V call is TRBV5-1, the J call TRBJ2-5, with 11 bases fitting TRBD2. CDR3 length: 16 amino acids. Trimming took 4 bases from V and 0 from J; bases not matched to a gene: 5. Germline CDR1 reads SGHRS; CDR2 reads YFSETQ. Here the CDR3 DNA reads TGCGCCAGCAGCCCTGGACTAGCGGGTTACCAAGAGACCCAGTACTTC. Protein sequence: CASSPGLAGYQETQYF.

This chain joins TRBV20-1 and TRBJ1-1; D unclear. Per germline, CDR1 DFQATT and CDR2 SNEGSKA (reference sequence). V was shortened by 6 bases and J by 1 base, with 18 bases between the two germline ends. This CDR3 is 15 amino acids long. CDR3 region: CSAAGVGWKNTEAFF. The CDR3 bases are TGCAGTGCCGCCGGGGTTGGCTGGAAGAACACTGAAGCTTTCTTT.

The CDR3 bases are TGTGCCAGCAGTGAGGGAGTCTGGGACACCGGGGAGCTGTTTTTT. Its translation: CASSEGVWDTGELFF. The chain has TRBV2 and TRBJ2-2; D is possibly TRBD2 (5 bases). The V gene's germline CDR1 is SNHLY and CDR2 FYNNEI. Trimming stripped 3 bases from V and 3 bases from J, with 11 bases between. CDR3 length: 15 residues.

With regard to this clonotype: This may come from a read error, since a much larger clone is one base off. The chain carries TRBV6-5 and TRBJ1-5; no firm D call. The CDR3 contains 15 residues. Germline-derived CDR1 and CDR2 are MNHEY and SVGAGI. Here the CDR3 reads CAGSYSSQSNQPQHF. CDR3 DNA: TGTGCCGGCAGTTACTCGAGTCAGTCCAATCAGCCCCAGCATTTT.

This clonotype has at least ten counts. In DNA form, the CDR3 reads TGTGCCAGCAGCCAAGGATACCACGAGCAGTACTTC. It is translated as CASSQGYHEQYF. This chain joins TRBV3-1 and TRBJ2-7; D not certain. The CDR3 loop spans 12 amino acids. The V and J ends lost 1 base and 5 bases respectively, with 6 bases between them. From germline, CDR1 is LGHDT and CDR2 YNNKEL (reference sequence).

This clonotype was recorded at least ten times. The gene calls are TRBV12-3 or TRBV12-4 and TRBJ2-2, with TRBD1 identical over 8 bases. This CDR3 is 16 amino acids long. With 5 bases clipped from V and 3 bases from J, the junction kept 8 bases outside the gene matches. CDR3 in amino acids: CASSPETGVYTGELFF. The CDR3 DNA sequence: TGTGCCAGCAGTCCCGAGACAGGGGTATACACCGGGGAGCTGTTTTTT.

CDR3 sequence reads: CASSVDHYEQYF. CDR3 in DNA: TGTGCCAGCAGTGTAGACCACTACGAGCAGTACTTC. The genes are TRBV6-1 and TRBJ2-7; D gene ambiguous. Germline V lookup: CDR1 MNHNS, CDR2 SASEGT. V lost 4 bases and J 3 bases, leaving 7 bases between the germline ends. There are 12 residues in the CDR3.

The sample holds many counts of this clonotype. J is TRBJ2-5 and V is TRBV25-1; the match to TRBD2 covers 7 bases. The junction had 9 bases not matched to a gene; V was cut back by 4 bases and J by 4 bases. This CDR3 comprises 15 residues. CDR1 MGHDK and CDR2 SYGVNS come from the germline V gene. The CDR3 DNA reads TGTGCCAGCAGTGCGGCGGGGGAAGTGCGAGAGACCCAGTACTTC. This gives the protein CASSAAGEVRETQYF.

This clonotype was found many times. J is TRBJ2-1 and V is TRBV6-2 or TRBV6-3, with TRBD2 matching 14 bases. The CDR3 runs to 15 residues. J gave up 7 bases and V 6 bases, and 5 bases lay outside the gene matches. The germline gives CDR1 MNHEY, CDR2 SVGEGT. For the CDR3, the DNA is TGTGCCAGCAGAAGGACTAGCGGGGGGTGGAATGAGCAGTTCTTC. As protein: CASRRTSGGWNEQFF.